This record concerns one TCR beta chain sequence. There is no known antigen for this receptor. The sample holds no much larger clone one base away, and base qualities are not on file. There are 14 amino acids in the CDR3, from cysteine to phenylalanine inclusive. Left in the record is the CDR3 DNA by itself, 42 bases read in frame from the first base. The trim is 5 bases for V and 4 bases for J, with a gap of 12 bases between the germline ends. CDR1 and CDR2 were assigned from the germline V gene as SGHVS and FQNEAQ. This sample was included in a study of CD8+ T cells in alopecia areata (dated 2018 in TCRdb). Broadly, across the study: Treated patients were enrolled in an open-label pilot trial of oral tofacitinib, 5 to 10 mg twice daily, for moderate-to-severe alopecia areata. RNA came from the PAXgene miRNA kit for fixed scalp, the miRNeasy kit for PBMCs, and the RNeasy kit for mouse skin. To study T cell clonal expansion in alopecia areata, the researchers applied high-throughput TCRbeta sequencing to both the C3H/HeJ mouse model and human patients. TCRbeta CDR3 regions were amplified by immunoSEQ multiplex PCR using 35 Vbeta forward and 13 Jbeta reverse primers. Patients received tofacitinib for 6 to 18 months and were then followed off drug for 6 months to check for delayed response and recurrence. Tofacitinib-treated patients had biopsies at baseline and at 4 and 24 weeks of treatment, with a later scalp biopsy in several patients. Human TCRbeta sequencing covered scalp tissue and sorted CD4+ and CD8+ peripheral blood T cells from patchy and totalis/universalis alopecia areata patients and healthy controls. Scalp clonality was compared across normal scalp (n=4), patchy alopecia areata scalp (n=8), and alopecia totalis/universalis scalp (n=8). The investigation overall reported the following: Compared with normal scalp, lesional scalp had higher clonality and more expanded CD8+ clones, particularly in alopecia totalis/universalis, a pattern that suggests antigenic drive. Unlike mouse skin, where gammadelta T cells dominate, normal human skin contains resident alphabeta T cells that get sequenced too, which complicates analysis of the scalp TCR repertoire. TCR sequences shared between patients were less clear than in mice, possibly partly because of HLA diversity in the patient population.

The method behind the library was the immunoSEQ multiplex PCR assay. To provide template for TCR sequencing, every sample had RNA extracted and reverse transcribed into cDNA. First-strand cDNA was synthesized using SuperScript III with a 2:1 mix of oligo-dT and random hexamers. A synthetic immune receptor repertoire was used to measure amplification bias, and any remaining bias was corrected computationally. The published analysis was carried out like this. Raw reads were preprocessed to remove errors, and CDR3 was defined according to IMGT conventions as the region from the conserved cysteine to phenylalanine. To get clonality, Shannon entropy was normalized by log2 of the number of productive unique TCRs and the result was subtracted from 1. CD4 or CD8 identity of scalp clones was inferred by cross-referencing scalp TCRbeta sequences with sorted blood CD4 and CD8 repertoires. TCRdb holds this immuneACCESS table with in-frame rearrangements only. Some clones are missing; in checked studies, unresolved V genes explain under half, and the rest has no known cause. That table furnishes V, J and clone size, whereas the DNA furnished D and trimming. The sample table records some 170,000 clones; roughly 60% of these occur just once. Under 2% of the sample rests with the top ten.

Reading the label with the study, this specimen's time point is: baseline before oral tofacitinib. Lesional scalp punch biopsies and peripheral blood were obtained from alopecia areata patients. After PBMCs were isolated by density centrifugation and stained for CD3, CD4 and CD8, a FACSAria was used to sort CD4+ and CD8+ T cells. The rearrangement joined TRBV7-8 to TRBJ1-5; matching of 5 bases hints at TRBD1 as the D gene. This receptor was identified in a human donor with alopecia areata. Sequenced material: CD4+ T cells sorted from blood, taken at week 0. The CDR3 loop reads CASSAQGRNQPQHF. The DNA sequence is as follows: TGTGCCAGCAGCGCGCAGGGTAGGAATCAGCCCCAGCATTTT.